These 13 T cell receptor beta chains share one sample of origin, sequenced in a study of T cell responses to AZD1222 COVID-19 vaccine. Assay: immunoSEQ multiplex PCR; the TCRdb copy retains only in-frame clones and omits some. This table holds 150,000 to 200,000 clones, around 92% found once. The specimen was peripheral blood, collected on day 0 of AZD1222 vaccination. The receptor set was obtained from an adult in good health.

This chain links TRBV29-1 with TRBJ1-1, with D unclear. V lost 0 bases to trimming and J lost 6 bases, with 11 bases between them. CDR1 and CDR2 (germline): SQVTM, ANQGSEA. The CDR3 is 13 amino acids. The CDR3 nucleotides read TGCAGCGTTGAAGAAGGTCCGGGGTCTGAAGCTTTCTTT. It yields the protein CSVEEGPGSEAFF.

This clone is labeled as medium-sized. This chain uses TRBV4-3 with TRBJ2-2; D is perhaps TRBD2 (6 bases). The V gene's germline CDR1 is LGHNA and CDR2 YSLEER. V shed 1 base and J shed 2 bases, with 11 bases lying between them. The CDR3 length is 16 residues. For the CDR3, the DNA is TGCGCCAGCAGCCAAGCGGGAGACTTAAACACCGGGGAGCTGTTTTTT. This codes for CASSQAGDLNTGELFF.

The chain employs TRBV18 and TRBJ2-7, with TRBD2 matching over 9 bases. The germline CDR1 and CDR2 sequences are KGHSH and LQKENI. The CDR3 length is 18 residues. J was trimmed by 4 bases and V by 0 bases; bases with no gene match: 13. The CDR3 DNA is TGTGCCAGCTCACCACCACCTTTCGTTACTAGCGGGCTTTACGAGCAGTACTTC. Protein product: CASSPPPFVTSGLYEQYF.

This sequence joins TRBV14 and TRBJ1-1; 7 bases match TRBD1. V lost 4 bases to trimming and J lost 3 bases; unmatched junction nucleotides: 8. Germline loops: CDR1 SGHDN, CDR2 FVKESK. The CDR3 runs 15 residues. Here the CDR3 DNA reads TGTGCCAGCAGCCGCTACAGGGGCGCCGACACTGAAGCTTTCTTT. Amino acid sequence: CASSRYRGADTEAFF. The full variable domain, completed using reference TRBV14 and TRBJ1-1, is EAGVTQFPSHSVIEKGQTVTLRCDPISGHDNLYWYRRVMGKEIKFLLHFVKESKQDESGMPNNRFLAERTGGTYSTLKVQPAELEDSGVYFCASSRYRGADTEAFFGQGTRLTVV.

J is TRBJ1-3 and V is TRBV5-1; D not certain. This CDR3 has 18 amino acids. The V end was cut by 0 bases, the J end by 0 bases, with 16 bases between. The germline V gene encodes CDR1 SGHRS and CDR2 YFSETQ. In DNA, the CDR3 is TGCGCCAGCAGCTTGGCCTCATTACGGGGAGGCTCTGGAAACACCATATATTTT. It translates to CASSLASLRGGSGNTIYF.

The chain uses TRBV5-4 and TRBJ2-5, with TRBD2 matching 12 bases. The germline CDR1 and CDR2 sequences are SGHNT and YYREEE (reference sequence). There are 19 residues in the CDR3. V lost 4 bases, J lost 5 bases, and 18 bases stayed unmatched. The CDR3 protein is CASSPPGLAGRYEVETQYF. CDR3 in DNA: TGTGCCAGCAGCCCCCCAGGACTAGCGGGGCGATACGAGGTGGAGACCCAGTACTTC.

CDR3 in amino acids: CASSPTTDPSYEQYF. Here the CDR3 DNA reads TGTGCCAGCAGCCCCACGACAGATCCTTCCTACGAGCAGTACTTC. The rearrangement uses TRBV7-8 and TRBJ2-7; D is perhaps TRBD1 (5 bases). V dropped 5 bases and J dropped 1 base, with 15 bases sitting between them. The CDR3 covers 15 residues. The V gene's germline CDR1 is SGHVS and CDR2 FQNEAQ.

The J gene is TRBJ1-5, the V gene TRBV19; D gene uncertain. CDR1 and CDR2 from the germline V gene are LNHDA and SQIVND (reference sequence). V gave up 5 bases and J gave up 4 bases, with 6 bases separating them. The CDR3 totals 12 residues. The CDR3 DNA sequence: TGTGCCAGTAGTTTAGTGAATCAGCCCCAGCATTTT. Translated: CASSLVNQPQHF.

This clone was recorded once. V usage is TRBV6-2 or TRBV6-3 and J usage is TRBJ2-5; 8 bases match TRBD1. CDR3 length: 17 amino acids. The germline CDR1 and CDR2 sequences are MNHEY and SVGEGT. V was clipped by 0 bases and J by 7 bases; unmatched bases: 13. The CDR3, as DNA: TGTGCCAGCAGTTACTCGAGGCCAGGGGGCCCGGAGGGGACCCAGTACTTC. This sequence encodes CASSYSRPGGPEGTQYF.

This clone showed up just a few times. The chain employs TRBV7-2 and TRBJ1-2, with a tentative D call TRBD1 (5 bases). Germline V lookup: CDR1 SGHTA, CDR2 FQGNSA. The V end lost 0 bases, the J end lost 5 bases, and 13 bases lay between the germline ends. The CDR3 covers 15 residues. DNA for the CDR3: TGTGCCAGCAGCTTAGCGCCCGGGGACGGGTATGGCTACACCTTC. It specifies CASSLAPGDGYGYTF.

The chain has TRBV2 and TRBJ2-3; tentative D call: TRBD1 (5 bases). The V and J ends lost 4 bases and 3 bases respectively, with 11 bases between them. The CDR3 totals 14 residues. Germline loops: CDR1 SNHLY, CDR2 FYNNEI. For the CDR3, the DNA is TGTGCCAGCAGTGTCCAGGGTATTACAGATACGCAGTATTTT. Protein: CASSVQGITDTQYF.

In this sample, this clone turned up once. The rearrangement links TRBV20-1 to TRBJ1-2; maybe TRBD1 (5 bases). Germline values: CDR1 DFQATT, CDR2 SNEGSKA (reference sequence). CDR3 length equals 14 residues. V shed 3 bases and J shed 1 base, with 12 bases lying between them. The CDR3 spells CSASSQGINYGYTF. CDR3 sequence (DNA): TGCAGTGCTAGTTCCCAGGGTATTAACTATGGCTACACCTTC.

The chain uses TRBV2 and TRBJ2-1, with 8 bases aligning to TRBD2. V dropped 7 bases and J dropped 7; count of bases not matched to a gene: 6. Germline CDR1 SNHLY, CDR2 FYNNEI. This CDR3 comprises 13 residues. The CDR3 loop is CASIPRGGNEQFF. CDR3 bases: TGTGCCAGCATACCCCGCGGGGGGAATGAGCAGTTCTTC.